The rows below give T cell receptor beta chains drawn from one sample of a study of T cell responses to AZD1222 COVID-19 vaccine. Only in-frame clones appear in the TCRdb table, and some are missing; sequencing was by immunoSEQ multiplex PCR. The table has 110,000 to 150,000 clones, 85% to 95% seen once. The material sequenced was peripheral blood, taken on day 0 of AZD1222 vaccination. These receptors were taken from an adult in good health. The CDR3 runs from the conserved cysteine through the conserved F or W. A D gene is named only where the DNA matches it firmly. Size is omitted from some rows. Given values are once, few, many or a class for expanded clones.

len,abundance,v_gene,j_gene,d_gene,CDR3aa,CDR3nt
14,-,TRBV7-9,TRBJ2-5,-,CASSFWGLGETQYF,TGTGCCAGCAGCTTTTGGGGGCTCGGAGAGACCCAGTACTTC
15,-,TRBV10-3,TRBJ2-7,TRBD1,CAIRPGTGGIYEQYF,TGTGCCATCAGGCCGGGGACAGGGGGAATATACGAGCAGTACTTC
13,-,TRBV30,TRBJ1-2,-,CAWSVQTNYGYTF,TGTGCCTGGAGTGTACAGACTAACTATGGCTACACCTTC
17,-,TRBV11-3,TRBJ2-2,-,CASSLDLTRANTGELFF,TGTGCCAGCAGCTTAGATCTGACGCGCGCGAACACCGGGGAGCTGTTTTTT
14,-,TRBV3-1/TRBV3-2,TRBJ1-5,-,CASSQGGSRQPQHF,TGTGCCAGCAGCCAGGGGGGAAGTCGACAGCCCCAGCATTTT
15,-,TRBV6-5,TRBJ2-5,-,CASSYSGGRLETQYF,TGTGCCAGCAGTTACTCGGGTGGGAGGCTTGAGACCCAGTACTTC
12,-,TRBV12-3/TRBV12-4,TRBJ2-3,-,CASSTTRDTQYF,TGTGCCAGCAGCACGACCCGGGATACGCAGTATTTT
12,-,TRBV25-1,TRBJ2-1,-,CASSERINEQFF,TGTGCCAGCAGCGAGAGGATCAATGAGCAGTTCTTC
17,-,TRBV14,TRBJ1-5,TRBD1,CASSQGRTGGLYQPQHF,TGTGCCAGCAGCCAGGGGCGGACAGGTGGTCTTTATCAGCCCCAGCATTTT
11,-,TRBV7-9,TRBJ1-5,-,CASAYRQPQHF,TGTGCCAGTGCGTATCGGCAGCCCCAGCATTTT
16,-,TRBV18,TRBJ2-1,TRBD2,CASSRTSGGSYNEQFF,TGTGCCAGCTCACGGACTAGCGGGGGATCCTACAATGAGCAGTTCTTC
15,-,TRBV18,TRBJ2-1,-,CASSPGLVGLYEQFF,TGTGCCAGCTCACCAGGGTTGGTGGGGTTGTATGAGCAGTTCTTC
12,once,TRBV2,TRBJ1-2,-,CASSLDTYGYTF,TGTGCCAGCTCATTGGACACCTATGGCTACACCTTC
15,-,TRBV19,TRBJ2-3,TRBD1,CASSATGASTDTQYF,TGTGCCAGTTCCGCGACAGGGGCGTCCACAGATACGCAGTATTTT
17,few,TRBV5-5,TRBJ2-7,TRBD1,CASSLVDFGTALYEQYF,TGTGCCAGCAGCTTGGTGGATTTCGGGACAGCCCTCTACGAGCAGTACTTC
13,-,TRBV7-2,TRBJ1-1,-,CASRALGVFEAFF,TGTGCCAGCAGGGCCCTAGGTGTATTTGAAGCTTTCTTT
14,-,TRBV5-5,TRBJ1-2,-,CASSLGGTPIGYTF,TGTGCCAGCAGCTTGGGAGGGACCCCGATTGGCTACACCTTC
16,-,TRBV14,TRBJ2-1,-,CASSQRRGYWNNEQFF,TGTGCCAGCAGCCAACGACGGGGGTACTGGAACAATGAGCAGTTCTTC
16,once,TRBV7-9,TRBJ2-3,-,CASSFVGDRIGDTQYF,TGTGCCAGCAGCTTTGTAGGGGACCGTATCGGGGATACGCAGTATTTT
14,once,TRBV10-3,TRBJ2-5,-,CAISDPLTAETQYF,TGTGCCATCAGTGATCCTCTGACAGCGGAGACCCAGTACTTC
15,-,TRBV28,TRBJ2-7,TRBD1,CASNPDRGLSYEQYF,TGTGCCAGCAACCCCGACAGGGGGCTCTCCTACGAGCAGTACTTC
14,-,TRBV5-1,TRBJ2-1,-,CASRTTGSYNEQFF,TGCGCCAGCCGGACAACAGGCTCCTACAATGAGCAGTTCTTC
15,-,TRBV11-3,TRBJ2-7,-,CASSLEGQGTYEQYF,TGTGCCAGCAGCTTAGAGGGGCAGGGAACCTACGAGCAGTACTTC
16,once,TRBV19,TRBJ1-1,-,CASMGSFKTVGTEAFF,TGTGCCAGTATGGGTTCCTTCAAGACTGTTGGCACTGAAGCTTTCTTT
12,-,TRBV11-3,TRBJ2-7,-,CASSLGTYEQYF,TGTGCCAGCAGCTTAGGGACCTACGAGCAGTACTTC
18,-,TRBV4-1,TRBJ1-6,-,CASSQEHQTGAVNSPLHF,TGCGCCAGCAGCCAAGAGCACCAGACAGGCGCGGTAAATTCACCCCTCCACTTT
13,-,TRBV28,TRBJ1-2,-,CASSLQGRRGYTF,TGTGCCAGCAGTTTACAGGGGCGGCGAGGCTACACCTTC
16,-,TRBV11-3,TRBJ2-6,-,CASSPWSGAGANVLTF,TGTGCCAGCAGCCCTTGGTCGGGTGCTGGGGCCAACGTCCTGACTTTC
15,-,TRBV6-6,TRBJ1-4,-,CASSYSIETGEKLFF,TGTGCCAGCAGTTACTCGATCGAAACGGGAGAAAAACTGTTTTTT
16,-,TRBV28,TRBJ2-1,TRBD2,CASRLSGGVLYNEQFF,TGTGCCAGCAGACTCTCGGGGGGGGTCCTCTACAATGAGCAGTTCTTC
16,-,TRBV2,TRBJ2-2,TRBD2,CASGTSGGARTGELFF,TGTGCCAGCGGCACTAGCGGGGGGGCCCGAACCGGGGAGCTGTTTTTT
14,few,TRBV5-1,TRBJ1-4,-,CASSPGRSNEKLFF,TGCGCCAGCAGTCCGGGACGGAGTAATGAAAAACTGTTTTTT
14,-,TRBV2,TRBJ1-2,-,CASSVRRGHYGYTF,TGTGCCAGCAGCGTTCGACGGGGCCACTATGGCTACACCTTC
12,-,TRBV29-1,TRBJ1-1,-,CSGLDGGELAFF,TGCAGCGGCCTGGACGGGGGAGAGCTAGCTTTCTTT
17,-,TRBV4-1,TRBJ2-7,-,CASSQGPATGSSYEQYF,TGCGCCAGCAGCCAAGGTCCGGCGACAGGTTCCTCCTACGAGCAGTACTTC
16,-,TRBV6-2/TRBV6-3,TRBJ2-5,TRBD1,CASSLPGQGGGETQYF,TGTGCCAGCAGCCTACCGGGACAGGGGGGCGGAGAGACCCAGTACTTC
10,-,TRBV28,TRBJ1-2,-,CASGTYGYTF,TGTGCCTCTGGCACATATGGCTACACCTTC
15,-,TRBV14,TRBJ2-3,-,CASSHGPTSTDTQYF,TGTGCCAGCAGCCACGGACCTACAAGCACAGATACGCAGTATTTT
17,once,TRBV7-9,TRBJ1-5,-,CASSLGYRGKGGQPQHF,TGTGCCAGCAGCTTGGGTTATCGGGGCAAGGGGGGGCAGCCCCAGCATTTT
19,-,TRBV19,TRBJ2-6,TRBD1,CASSYRRGQGLSGANVLTF,TGTGCCAGTAGCTACCGGCGGGGACAGGGGCTCTCTGGGGCCAACGTCCTGACTTTC
14,-,TRBV4-2,TRBJ1-2,-,CASSQDRGNYGYTF,TGTGCCAGCAGCCAAGATCGAGGGAACTATGGCTACACCTTC
14,-,TRBV6-2/TRBV6-3,TRBJ1-2,-,CASSYSSGLYGYTF,TGTGCCAGCAGTTACTCGTCGGGGTTATATGGCTACACCTTC
10,few,TRBV29-1,TRBJ1-1,-,CSVVSGGAFF,TGCAGCGTTGTGAGCGGTGGAGCTTTCTTT
16,-,TRBV5-6,TRBJ1-4,TRBD1,CASSLGPGRGHEKLFF,TGTGCCAGCAGCTTGGGTCCAGGCAGGGGGCATGAAAAACTGTTTTTT
18,-,TRBV5-1,TRBJ1-2,-,CASSLELITGGKNYGYTF,TGCGCCAGCAGCTTGGAGCTTATAACCGGGGGTAAGAACTATGGCTACACCTTC
16,-,TRBV7-3,TRBJ2-2,TRBD2,CASSLWAGANTGELFF,TGTGCCAGCAGCTTATGGGCGGGGGCGAACACCGGGGAGCTGTTTTTT
18,once,TRBV27,TRBJ1-6,TRBD1,CASSYEPGGPTGNSPLHF,TGTGCCAGCAGTTACGAACCAGGGGGCCCCACGGGGAATTCACCCCTCCACTTT
21,-,TRBV27,TRBJ1-6,TRBD1,CASTPGRGNDHGTSADSPLHF,TGTGCCAGCACCCCTGGCAGGGGGAATGACCATGGGACAAGCGCAGATTCACCCCTCCACTTT
12,-,TRBV28,TRBJ1-1,-,CASRDLNTEAFF,TGTGCCAGTCGAGACCTGAACACTGAAGCTTTCTTT
13,-,TRBV19,TRBJ2-1,-,CAAGFPMDNEQFF,TGTGCCGCCGGGTTCCCCATGGACAATGAGCAGTTCTTC
14,-,TRBV6-2/TRBV6-3,TRBJ2-7,TRBD1,CASSLTGFSEKQYF,TGTGCCAGCAGTTTGACAGGGTTCAGCGAAAAGCAGTACTTC
17,-,TRBV29-1,TRBJ2-2,TRBD2,CSVESFAGGPNTGELFF,TGCAGCGTTGAAAGCTTCGCGGGGGGGCCTAACACCGGGGAGCTGTTTTTT
12,-,TRBV7-9,TRBJ2-5,-,CASSLEVGTQYF,TGTGCCAGCAGCTTAGAAGTCGGGACCCAGTACTTC
13,-,TRBV7-8,TRBJ1-2,-,CASGTGSFYGYTF,TGTGCCAGCGGGACGGGATCCTTCTATGGCTACACCTTC
17,-,TRBV11-2,TRBJ2-1,-,CASSYATFWGQYNEQFF,TGTGCCAGCAGCTATGCCACGTTCTGGGGGCAGTACAATGAGCAGTTCTTC